Listed below are T cell receptor beta chains from one sample, sequenced in a study of CD4 T cells in relation to SARS-CoV-2 and coronaviruses. The method was immunoSEQ multiplex PCR; TCRdb's version includes in-frame clones alone and lacks a portion of them. The table includes about 36,000 clones, about 79% detected once. Their antigen targets remain unknown. Source material: naive CD4+ T cells from PBMCs, cultured in vitro. The source is an adult with COVID-19. CDR3s include the opening cysteine and the closing phenylalanine or tryptophan. A D gene is named only where the DNA matches it firmly. Clone size appears in some rows only: once, few, many, or a class for an expanded clone.

size: .
V: TRBV27
J: TRBJ2-3
D: .
DNA: TGTGCCAGCGGCTGGGTTGGACACACAGATACGCAGTATTTT
CDR3: CASGWVGHTDTQYF

size: .
V: TRBV28
J: TRBJ2-7
D: .
DNA: TGTGCCAGCAGGTCCTTATACGAGCAGTACTTC
CDR3: CASRSLYEQYF

size: .
V: TRBV10-3
J: TRBJ2-3
D: TRBD2
DNA: TGTGCCACTAGAGTCGGGGGGAGCCCCACAGATACGCAGTATTTT
CDR3: CATRVGGSPTDTQYF

size: .
V: TRBV7-9
J: TRBJ1-6
D: TRBD1
DNA: TGTGCCAGCAGCGCGACAGGGCGCTTTGATTCACCCCTCCACTTT
CDR3: CASSATGRFDSPLHF

size: .
V: TRBV24-1
J: TRBJ2-1
D: .
DNA: TGTGCCACCAGTGATTTACTCAATGAGCAGTTCTTC
CDR3: CATSDLLNEQFF

size: .
V: TRBV2
J: TRBJ2-7
D: TRBD1
DNA: TGTGCCAGCAGCCGGGGACAGAGTGAGCAGTACTTC
CDR3: CASSRGQSEQYF

size: .
V: TRBV2
J: TRBJ2-7
D: TRBD1
DNA: TGTGCCAGCAGTCAGGGACAGGGCTCCTACGAGCAGTACTTC
CDR3: CASSQGQGSYEQYF

size: .
V: TRBV11-2
J: TRBJ2-1
D: .
DNA: TGTGCCAGCGCGGGACAGTTGACGTACAATGAGCAGTTCTTC
CDR3: CASAGQLTYNEQFF

size: .
V: TRBV19
J: TRBJ2-3
D: .
DNA: TGTGCCAGTAGTAACTTAGCAGGGGCCCGCGATACGCAGTATTTT
CDR3: CASSNLAGARDTQYF

size: .
V: TRBV12-3/TRBV12-4
J: TRBJ2-3
D: .
DNA: TGTGCCAGCACCAGGGGCACAGATACGCAGTATTTT
CDR3: CASTRGTDTQYF

size: .
V: TRBV11-2
J: TRBJ2-3
D: TRBD2
DNA: TGTGCCAGCAGCTTACCATTAGCGGGAGAAAGTGCAGATACGCAGTATTTT
CDR3: CASSLPLAGESADTQYF

size: .
V: TRBV7-9
J: TRBJ2-7
D: .
DNA: TGTGCCAGCAGCCCCGGAGGGAGCCTTTTCTACGAGCAGTACTTC
CDR3: CASSPGGSLFYEQYF

size: .
V: TRBV5-8
J: TRBJ2-2
D: .
DNA: TGTGCCAGCAGCCGCCCCGCAGGGGTCACCGGGGAGCTGTTTTTT
CDR3: CASSRPAGVTGELFF

size: .
V: TRBV3-1/TRBV3-2
J: TRBJ1-4
D: .
DNA: TGTGCCAGCAGCCAAGGCCTCGGGGCCTCGGAAGAAAAACTGTTTTTT
CDR3: CASSQGLGASEEKLFF

size: .
V: TRBV7-8
J: TRBJ2-7
D: TRBD2
DNA: TGTGCCAGCAGCTCAATATTTACTAGCGGGAGCTCCTACGAGCAGTACTTC
CDR3: CASSSIFTSGSSYEQYF

size: .
V: TRBV21-1
J: TRBJ2-7
D: .
DNA: TGTGCCAGCAGCCCCGGGGCTAACTACTACGAGCAGTACTTC
CDR3: CASSPGANYYEQYF

size: .
V: TRBV3-1/TRBV3-2
J: TRBJ2-3
D: TRBD2
DNA: TGTGCCAGCAGCCCGGGACTAGCAAGGGCAGATACGCAGTATTTT
CDR3: CASSPGLARADTQYF

size: .
V: TRBV7-2
J: TRBJ2-7
D: .
DNA: TGTGCCAGCAGCGTTAACTACGAGCAGTACTTC
CDR3: CASSVNYEQYF

size: .
V: TRBV6-5
J: TRBJ1-1
D: TRBD1
DNA: TGTGCCAGCATCCAAGACAGGGGGGTCAATGGTGAAGCTTTCTTT
CDR3: CASIQDRGVNGEAFF

size: .
V: TRBV12-5
J: TRBJ2-7
D: TRBD2
DNA: TGTGCTAGTGGTTTGTTCACGGGGGGGAAGTCCTACGAGCAGTACTTC
CDR3: CASGLFTGGKSYEQYF

size: .
V: TRBV6-4
J: TRBJ2-2
D: .
DNA: TGTGCCAGCAGCCCTACGGAAACCGGGGAGCTGTTTTTT
CDR3: CASSPTETGELFF

size: .
V: TRBV2
J: TRBJ2-3
D: TRBD2
DNA: TGTGCCAGCAGGGGGACTAGCCCCGATACGCAGTATTTT
CDR3: CASRGTSPDTQYF

size: once
V: TRBV5-4
J: TRBJ2-1
D: TRBD1
DNA: TGTGCCAGCAGCATCAGGACAGGGAGCTCCTACAATGAGCAGTTCTTC
CDR3: CASSIRTGSSYNEQFF

size: .
V: TRBV30
J: TRBJ2-3
D: .
DNA: TGTGCCTGGAGTGTGCGTCAAGGGACAGATACGCAGTATTTT
CDR3: CAWSVRQGTDTQYF

size: .
V: TRBV5-5
J: TRBJ2-7
D: TRBD1
DNA: TGTGCCAGCAGCAAGACAGGGGGCTACGAGCAGTACTTC
CDR3: CASSKTGGYEQYF

size: .
V: TRBV30
J: TRBJ1-2
D: TRBD1
DNA: TGTGCCTGGAGTCCAGAGGACAGGACTAACTATGGCTACACCTTC
CDR3: CAWSPEDRTNYGYTF

size: once
V: TRBV19
J: TRBJ1-3
D: TRBD1
DNA: TGTGCCAGTAGTAAGACCGGGACAGACTCCTCTGGAAACACCATATATTTT
CDR3: CASSKTGTDSSGNTIYF

size: .
V: TRBV6-5
J: TRBJ2-1
D: .
DNA: TGTGCCAGCAGTCCTAATCTCTTTGAGCAGTTCTTC
CDR3: CASSPNLFEQFF

size: .
V: TRBV6-6
J: TRBJ2-7
D: .
DNA: TGTGCCAGCAGTTTGAACGGACGGGGCTACGAGCAGTACTTC
CDR3: CASSLNGRGYEQYF

size: .
V: TRBV5-1
J: TRBJ1-4
D: .
DNA: TGCGCCAGCTGCCAGGGAGCAACTAATGAAAAACTGTTTTTT
CDR3: CASCQGATNEKLFF

size: .
V: TRBV6-5
J: TRBJ2-5
D: .
DNA: TGTGCCAGCGGGGGTCTAGAGACCCAGTACTTC
CDR3: CASGGLETQYF